This TCR beta chain appears in the sequencing data of a study of blood T cell repertoires in COVID-19. Whole-study context: There were acute and convalescent COVID-19 samples, and they came from the United States, Italy and Spain. Sample material is recorded as cDNA or gDNA derived from T cells, B-cell-depleted T cells, or PBMCs.

Profiling relied on immunoSEQ multiplex PCR, and the TCRdb table lists in-frame clones only, not all of them. The sample comprises 150,000 or so clones, about four fifths of which are singletons, and around 2.7% rests with the top ten. CDR3 length equals 13 residues. V was cut by 3 bases and J by 2 bases, with 8 bases left in between. CDR1 and CDR2 from the germline V gene are PRHDT and FYEKMQ (reference sequence). The sample was peripheral blood. The sequence was collected from a woman aged 80 or over with acute or convalescent COVID-19. The V gene is TRBV13, the J gene TRBJ2-7, with D perhaps matching TRBD1 (5 bases). Here the CDR3 reads CASSFGHTYEQYF. The CDR3, as DNA: TGTGCCAGCAGCTTCGGACATACCTACGAGCAGTACTTC.